This entry describes one TCR beta chain. Its antigen is currently unknown. At deep level, the assay was performed. TCRdb's copy holds only in-frame clones and misses some; the assay was immunoSEQ multiplex PCR. The table lists fewer than 1.6 million clones, approximately 98.5% of them singletons, with around 0.38% in the top ten. The sample is drawn from a study of shared clonotypes between healthy human individuals. Study details: The study used three CD4 naive, three CD4 memory, two CD8 naive and one CD8 memory plate per donor.

Whole-study findings and limits: Sampling included only blood; tissue repertoires likely differ. Sorted-subset sequencing was shown by rarefaction to be incomplete despite large depth.

The germline gives CDR1 SGHDN, CDR2 FVKESK. V shed 0 bases and J shed 0 bases, with 10 bases lying between them. CDR3 length: 16 amino acids. The chain is built from TRBV14 and TRBJ2-3, with D maybe TRBD2 (5 bases). This receptor was taken from a man aged 25-40 years in good health. The source material was naive CD4+ T cells sorted from blood. Subset reported: CD45RA+ positively selected. CDR3 bases: TGTGCCAGCAGCCAAGATTGGCGGGCTAGCACAGATACGCAGTATTTT. Translation gives CASSQDWRASTDTQYF.